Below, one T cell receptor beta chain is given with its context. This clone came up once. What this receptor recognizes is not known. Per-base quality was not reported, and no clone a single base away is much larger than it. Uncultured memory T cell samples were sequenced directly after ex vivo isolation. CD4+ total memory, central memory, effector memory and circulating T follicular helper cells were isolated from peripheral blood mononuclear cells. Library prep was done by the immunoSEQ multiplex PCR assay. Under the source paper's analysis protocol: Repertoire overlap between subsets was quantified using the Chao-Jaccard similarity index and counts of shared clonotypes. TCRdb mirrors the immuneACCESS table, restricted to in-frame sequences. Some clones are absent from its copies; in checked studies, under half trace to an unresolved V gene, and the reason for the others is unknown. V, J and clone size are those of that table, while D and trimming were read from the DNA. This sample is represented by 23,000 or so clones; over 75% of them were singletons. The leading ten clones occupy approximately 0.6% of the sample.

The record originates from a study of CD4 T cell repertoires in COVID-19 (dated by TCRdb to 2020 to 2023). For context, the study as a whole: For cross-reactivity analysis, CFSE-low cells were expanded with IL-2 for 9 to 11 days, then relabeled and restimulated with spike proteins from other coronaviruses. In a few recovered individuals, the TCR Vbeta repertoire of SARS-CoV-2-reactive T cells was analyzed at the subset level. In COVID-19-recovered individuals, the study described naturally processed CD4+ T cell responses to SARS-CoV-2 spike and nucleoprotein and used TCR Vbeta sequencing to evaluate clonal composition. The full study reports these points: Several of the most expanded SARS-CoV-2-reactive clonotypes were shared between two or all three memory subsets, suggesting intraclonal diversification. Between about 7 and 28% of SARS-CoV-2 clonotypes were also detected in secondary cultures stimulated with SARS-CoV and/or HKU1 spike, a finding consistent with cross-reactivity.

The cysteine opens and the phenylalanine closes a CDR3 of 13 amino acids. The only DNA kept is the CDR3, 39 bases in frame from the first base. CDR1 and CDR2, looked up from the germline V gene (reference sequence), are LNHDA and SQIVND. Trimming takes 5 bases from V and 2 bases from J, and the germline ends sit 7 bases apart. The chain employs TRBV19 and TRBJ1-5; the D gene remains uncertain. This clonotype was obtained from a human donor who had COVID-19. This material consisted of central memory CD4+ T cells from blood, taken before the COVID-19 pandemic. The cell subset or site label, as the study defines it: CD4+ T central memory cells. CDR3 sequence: CASSARGNQPQHF. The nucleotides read TGTGCCAGTAGTGCGCGAGGCAATCAGCCCCAGCATTTT. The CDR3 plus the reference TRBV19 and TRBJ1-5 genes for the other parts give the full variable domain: DGGITQSPKYLFRKEGQNVTLSCEQNLNHDAMYWYRQDPGQGLRLIYYSQIVNDFQKGDIAEGYSVSREKKESFPLTVTSAQKNPTAFYLCASSARGNQPQHFGDGTRLSIL.